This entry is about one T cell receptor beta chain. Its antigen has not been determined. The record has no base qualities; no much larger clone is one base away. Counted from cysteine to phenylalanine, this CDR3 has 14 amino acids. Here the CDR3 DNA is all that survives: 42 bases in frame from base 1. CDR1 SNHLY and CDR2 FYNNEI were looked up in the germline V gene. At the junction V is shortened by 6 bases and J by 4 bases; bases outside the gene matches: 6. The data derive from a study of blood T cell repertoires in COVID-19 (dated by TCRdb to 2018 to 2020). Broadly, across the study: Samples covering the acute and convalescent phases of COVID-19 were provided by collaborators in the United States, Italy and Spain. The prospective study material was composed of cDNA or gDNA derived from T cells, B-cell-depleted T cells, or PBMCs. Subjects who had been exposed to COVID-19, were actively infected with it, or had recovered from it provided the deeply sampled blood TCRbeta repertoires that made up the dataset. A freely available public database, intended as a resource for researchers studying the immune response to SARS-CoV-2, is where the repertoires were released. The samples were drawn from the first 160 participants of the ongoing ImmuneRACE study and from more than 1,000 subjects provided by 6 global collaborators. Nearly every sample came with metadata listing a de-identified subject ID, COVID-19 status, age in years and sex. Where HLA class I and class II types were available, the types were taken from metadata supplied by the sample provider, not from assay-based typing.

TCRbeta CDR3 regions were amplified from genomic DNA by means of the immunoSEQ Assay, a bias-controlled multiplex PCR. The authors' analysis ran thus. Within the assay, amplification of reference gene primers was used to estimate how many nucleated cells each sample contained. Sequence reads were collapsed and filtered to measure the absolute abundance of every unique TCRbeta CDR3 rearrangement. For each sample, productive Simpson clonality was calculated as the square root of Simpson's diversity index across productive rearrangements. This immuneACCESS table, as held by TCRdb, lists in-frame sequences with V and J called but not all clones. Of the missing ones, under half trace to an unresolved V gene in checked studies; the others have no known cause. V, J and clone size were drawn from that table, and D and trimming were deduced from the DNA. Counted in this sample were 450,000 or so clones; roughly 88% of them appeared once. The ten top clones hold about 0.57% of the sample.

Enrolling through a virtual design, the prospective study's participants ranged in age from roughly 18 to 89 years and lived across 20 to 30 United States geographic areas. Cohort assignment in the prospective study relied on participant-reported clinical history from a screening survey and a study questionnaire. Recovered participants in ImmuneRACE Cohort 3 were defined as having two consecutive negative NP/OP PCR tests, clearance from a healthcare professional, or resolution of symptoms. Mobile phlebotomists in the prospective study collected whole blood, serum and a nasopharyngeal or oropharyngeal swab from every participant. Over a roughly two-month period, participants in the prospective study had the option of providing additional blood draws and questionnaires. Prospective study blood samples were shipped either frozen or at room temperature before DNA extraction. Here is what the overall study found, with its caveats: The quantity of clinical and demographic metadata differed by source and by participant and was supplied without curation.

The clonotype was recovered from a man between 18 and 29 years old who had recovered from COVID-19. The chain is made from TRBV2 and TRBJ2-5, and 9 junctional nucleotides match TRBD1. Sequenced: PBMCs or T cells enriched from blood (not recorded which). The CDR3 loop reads CASRATGGRETQYF. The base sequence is TGTGCCAGCAGGGCGACAGGGGGGCGAGAGACCCAGTACTTC.